This T cell receptor (beta chain) stems from a study of T cell repertoires in cytomegalovirus infection. The wider study: From public TCR beta signatures came an indication of both CMV infection and matching HLA type.

Study-level findings and limits: Accumulated public TCR beta family frequency recognized individuals carrying CMV together with the relevant HLA.

Trimming removed 4 bases at V and 5 bases at J, with 11 bases between. The CDR3 totals 13 residues. Germline-derived CDR1 and CDR2 are SEHNR and FQNEAQ (reference sequence). This clonotype occurred many times. Its specificity is not known. TCRdb re-called the reads through MiXCR, storing one row per CDR3 protein. The table records about 300,000 distinct CDR3 sequences, approximately 10% of them present only once. The rearrangement joins TRBV7-9 to TRBJ1-1; D is perhaps TRBD1 (6 bases). Sequencing input: PBMCs. The TCR was taken from a human donor in good health (CMV status not recorded). Some clones in this sample may be carry-over from other donors' samples. The CDR3 loop reads CASSSEQGTEAFF. The DNA of the CDR3 is TGTGCCAGCAGCTCAGAGCAGGGGACTGAAGCTTTCTTT.